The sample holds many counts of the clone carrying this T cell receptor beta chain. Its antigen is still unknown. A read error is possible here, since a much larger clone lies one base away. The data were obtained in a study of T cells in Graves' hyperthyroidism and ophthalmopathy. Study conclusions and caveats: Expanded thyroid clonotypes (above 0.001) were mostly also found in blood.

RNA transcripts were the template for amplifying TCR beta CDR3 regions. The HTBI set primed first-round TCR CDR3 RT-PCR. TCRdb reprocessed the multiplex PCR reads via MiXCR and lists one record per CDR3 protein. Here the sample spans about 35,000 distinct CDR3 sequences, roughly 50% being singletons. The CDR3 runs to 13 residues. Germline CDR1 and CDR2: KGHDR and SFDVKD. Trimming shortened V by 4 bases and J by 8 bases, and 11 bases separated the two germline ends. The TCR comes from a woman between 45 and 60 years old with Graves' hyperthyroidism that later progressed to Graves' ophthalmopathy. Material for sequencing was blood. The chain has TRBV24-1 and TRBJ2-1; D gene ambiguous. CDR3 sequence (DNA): TGTGCCACCAGTGACTCCCGGCAGGATGAGCAGTTCTTC. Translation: CATSDSRQDEQFF.